This T cell receptor beta chain was obtained from a study of post-analysis software for immune sequencing data. Study-wide results and limits: Multiple sclerosis was associated with a significant reduction in normalized Chao1 diversity relative to controls. Strong co-clustering by F measure was evident for samples that had been prepared in the same batch. Higher frequency in patients than in controls was seen for about 5 TRBV segments, with TRBV5-6, TRBV5-1 and TRBV20-1 among them.

About this clonotype itself: The target antigen is unknown.

Germline CDR1 MNHNY, CDR2 SVGAGI (reference sequence). CDR3 size: 11 residues. V was trimmed by 7 bases and J by 7 bases, leaving 8 bases between them. Prepared TCR beta cDNA libraries contained unique molecular identifiers. Each batch of 1 to 10 million T cells produced 500,000 to 600,000 cDNA molecules. A single record per CDR3 protein comes from TCRdb applying MiXCR to the PCR reads. This sample has under 650,000 distinct CDR3 sequences, with roughly 46% found just once. The clonotype comes from a girl aged 10-17 years with multiple sclerosis. The chain links TRBV6-6 to TRBJ2-1, with D uncertain. Material for sequencing was blood. CDR3 region: CASTSGNEQFF. CDR3 DNA: TGTGCCAGCACCAGTGGGAATGAGCAGTTCTTC.